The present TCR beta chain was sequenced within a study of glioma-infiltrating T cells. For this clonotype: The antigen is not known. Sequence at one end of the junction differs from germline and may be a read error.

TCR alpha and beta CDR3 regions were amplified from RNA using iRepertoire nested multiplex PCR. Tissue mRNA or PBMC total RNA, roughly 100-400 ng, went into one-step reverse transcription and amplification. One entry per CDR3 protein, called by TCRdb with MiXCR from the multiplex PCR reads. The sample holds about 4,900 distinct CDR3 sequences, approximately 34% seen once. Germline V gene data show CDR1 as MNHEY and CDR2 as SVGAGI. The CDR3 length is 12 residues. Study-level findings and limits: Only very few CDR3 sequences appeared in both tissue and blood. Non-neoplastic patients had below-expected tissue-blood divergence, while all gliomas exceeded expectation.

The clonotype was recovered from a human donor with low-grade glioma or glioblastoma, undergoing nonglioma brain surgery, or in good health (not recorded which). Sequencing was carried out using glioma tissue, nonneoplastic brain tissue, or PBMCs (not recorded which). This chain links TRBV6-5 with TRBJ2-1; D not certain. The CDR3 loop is CASRYGNNKQFF. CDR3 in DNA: TGTGCCAGCAGATACGGCAACAATAAGCAGTTCTTC.